This record covers a single T cell receptor (beta chain). Antigen: not known. 60 Vbeta and 13 Jbeta primers were used in PCR. This table comes from immunoSEQ multiplex PCR, and its TCRdb copy is limited to in-frame clones, with some not included. This table has 220,000 or so clones, roughly four fifths appearing once. The ends lost 7 bases at V and 8 bases at J; junction bases unmatched: 4. Germline values: CDR1 SNHLY, CDR2 FYNNEI. This CDR3 contains 12 residues. This sample was taken from a study of cytomegalovirus exposure and HLA in healthy donors. Study-wide results and limits: In a later analysis, productive TCRs from donors in an Asian-associated ancestry cluster reportedly carried fewer N-insertions than the cohort mean. In most subjects, TCR beta sequences reportedly gave accurate predictions of HLA-A and HLA-B alleles.

Sequencing was performed on PBMCs. The chain is built from TRBV2 and TRBJ1-4; 7 bases match TRBD1. The receptor comes from a woman aged 40-49 years in good health and CMV-seronegative. CDR3 protein: CASKGRGEKLFF. In nucleotides, the CDR3 is TGTGCCAGCAAGGGCAGGGGGGAAAAACTGTTTTTT.